Listed here is a single T cell receptor (beta chain). What it binds is not known. Assembly of TCR beta libraries relied on iRepertoire HTBI primers together with Arm-PCR of CDR3 regions. MiXCR, run by TCRdb on the multiplex PCR reads, gives a single entry per CDR3 protein. The table includes 390,000 or so distinct CDR3 sequences, about 10% detected once. Time point in this sample: newly diagnosed GD, antithyroid drugs for less than 3 months. Construction of the TCR library relied on RNA isolated from PBMCs. The record originates from a study of regulatory T cells in long-lasting Graves disease. Regarding the study as a whole: Persistent Graves' patients showed a TCR diversity that was lower than that of newly diagnosed ones.

This CDR3 is 14 amino acids long. Germline V CDR1 and CDR2: DFQATT, SNEGSKA (reference sequence). V lost 5 bases, J lost 0 bases, and 11 bases lay in between. This sample also appeared in a second study, on T cells in Graves' hyperthyroidism and ophthalmopathy. In that study: HTBI primers drove first-round RT-PCR of the TCR CDR3. Expanded thyroid clonotypes (above 0.001) were mostly also found in blood.

The clonotype originates from a woman younger than 35 with Graves disease. This chain links TRBV20-1 with TRBJ2-4, with D possibly being TRBD2 (5 bases). The sample was peripheral blood mononuclear cells (PBMCs), taken at new diagnosis, from a patient treated with antithyroid drugs. The CDR3: CSAPSGIAKNIQYF. In DNA form, the CDR3 reads TGCAGTGCTCCCTCCGGGATAGCCAAAAACATTCAGTACTTC.